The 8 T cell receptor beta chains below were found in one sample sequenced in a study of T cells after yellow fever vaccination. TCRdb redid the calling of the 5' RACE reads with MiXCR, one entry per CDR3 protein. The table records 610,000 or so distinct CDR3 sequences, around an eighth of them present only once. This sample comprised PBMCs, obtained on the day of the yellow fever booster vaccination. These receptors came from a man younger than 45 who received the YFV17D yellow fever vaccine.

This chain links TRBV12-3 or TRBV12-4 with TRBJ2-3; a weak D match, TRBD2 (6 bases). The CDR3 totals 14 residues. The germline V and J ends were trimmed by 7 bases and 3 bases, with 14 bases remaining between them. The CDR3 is CASKFRRGTDTQYF. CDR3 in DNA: TGTGCCAGCAAATTTAGACGGGGGACAGATACGCAGTATTTT.

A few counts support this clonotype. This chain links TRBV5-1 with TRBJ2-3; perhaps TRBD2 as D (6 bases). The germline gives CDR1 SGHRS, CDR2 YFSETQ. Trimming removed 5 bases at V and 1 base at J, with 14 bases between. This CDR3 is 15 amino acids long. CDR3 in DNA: TGCGCCAGCAGGGGAGGCGGAGTGGGCACAGATACGCAGTATTTT. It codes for CASRGGGVGTDTQYF. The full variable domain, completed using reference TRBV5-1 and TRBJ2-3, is KAGVTQTPRYLIKTRGQQVTLSCSPISGHRSVSWYQQTPGQGLQFLFEYFSETQRNKGNFPGRFSGRQFSNSRSEMNVSTLELGDSALYLCASRGGGVGTDTQYFGPGTRLTVL.

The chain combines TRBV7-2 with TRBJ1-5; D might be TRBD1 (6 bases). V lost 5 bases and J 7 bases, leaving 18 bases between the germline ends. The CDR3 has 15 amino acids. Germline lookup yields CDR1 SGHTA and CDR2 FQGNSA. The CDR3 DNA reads TGTGCCAGCAGCCCCGCGGGGGGCGGTAGCCAGCCCCAGCATTTT. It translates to CASSPAGGGSQPQHF. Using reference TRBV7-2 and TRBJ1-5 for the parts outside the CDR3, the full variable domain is GAGVSQSPSNKVTEKGKDVELRCDPISGHTALYWYRQSLGQGLEFLIYFQGNSAPDKSGLPSDRFSAERTGGSVSTLTIQRTQQEDSAVYLCASSPAGGGSQPQHFGDGTRLSIL.

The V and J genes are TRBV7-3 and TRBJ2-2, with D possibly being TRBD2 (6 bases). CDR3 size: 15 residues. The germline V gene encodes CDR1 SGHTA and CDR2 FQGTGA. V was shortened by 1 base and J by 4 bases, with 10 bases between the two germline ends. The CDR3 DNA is TGTGCCAGCAGCTTAAATTTGGGGGGCACCGGGGAGCTGTTTTTT. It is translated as CASSLNLGGTGELFF.

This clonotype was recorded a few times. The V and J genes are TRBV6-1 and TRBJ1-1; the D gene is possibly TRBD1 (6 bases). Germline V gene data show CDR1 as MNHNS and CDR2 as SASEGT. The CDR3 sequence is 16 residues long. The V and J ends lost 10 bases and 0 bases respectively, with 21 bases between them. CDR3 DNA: TGTGCCACTAGACCGCCAGGGGCAAGGATGAACACTGAAGCTTTCTTT. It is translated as CATRPPGARMNTEAFF.

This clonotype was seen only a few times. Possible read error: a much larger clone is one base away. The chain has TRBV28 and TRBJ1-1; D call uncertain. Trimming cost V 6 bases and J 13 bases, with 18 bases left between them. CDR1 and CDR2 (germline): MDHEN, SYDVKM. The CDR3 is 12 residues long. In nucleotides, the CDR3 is TGTGCCAGCAGCCAAAAACCCGCCGGGGTTTTCTTT. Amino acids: CASSQKPAGVFF. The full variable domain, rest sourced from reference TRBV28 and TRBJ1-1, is DVKVTQSSRYLVKRTGEKVFLECVQDMDHENMFWYRQDPGLGLRLIYFSYDVKMKEKGDIPEGYSVSREKKERFSLILESASTNQTSMYLCASSQKPAGVFFGQGTRLTVV.

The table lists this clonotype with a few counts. CDR3 sequence (DNA): TGTGCCATCAATCAGGGCTTGAACACCGGGGAGCTGTTTTTT. Amino acid sequence: CAINQGLNTGELFF. V and J are TRBV10-3 and TRBJ2-2; possibly TRBD1 for D (5 bases). The ends were cut back, 7 bases at V and 1 base at J, with 10 bases in the middle. There are 14 residues in the CDR3. Germline CDR1 reads ENHRY; CDR2 reads SYGVKD.

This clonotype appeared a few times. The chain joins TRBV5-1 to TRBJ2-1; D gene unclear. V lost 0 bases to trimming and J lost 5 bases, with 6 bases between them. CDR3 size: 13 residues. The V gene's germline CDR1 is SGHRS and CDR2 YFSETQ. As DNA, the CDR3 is TGCGCCAGCAGCTTGGTGGCTGACAATGAGCAGTTCTTC. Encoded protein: CASSLVADNEQFF. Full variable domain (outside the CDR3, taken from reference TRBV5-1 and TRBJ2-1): KAGVTQTPRYLIKTRGQQVTLSCSPISGHRSVSWYQQTPGQGLQFLFEYFSETQRNKGNFPGRFSGRQFSNSRSEMNVSTLELGDSALYLCASSLVADNEQFFGPGTRLTVL.